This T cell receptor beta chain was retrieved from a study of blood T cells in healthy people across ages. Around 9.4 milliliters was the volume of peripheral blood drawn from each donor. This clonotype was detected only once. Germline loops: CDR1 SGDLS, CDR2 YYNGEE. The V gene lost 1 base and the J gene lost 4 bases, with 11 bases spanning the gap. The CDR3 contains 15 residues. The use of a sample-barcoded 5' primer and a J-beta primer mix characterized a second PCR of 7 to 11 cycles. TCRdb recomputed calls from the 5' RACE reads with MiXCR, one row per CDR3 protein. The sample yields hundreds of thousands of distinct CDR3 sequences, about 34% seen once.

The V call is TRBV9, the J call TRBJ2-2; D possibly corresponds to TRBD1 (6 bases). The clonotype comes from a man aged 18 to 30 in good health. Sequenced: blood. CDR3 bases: TGTGCCAGCAGCGTATCGGCAGGGGCCACCGGGGAGCTGTTTTTT. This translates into CASSVSAGATGELFF.